This T cell receptor beta chain derives from a study of T cell repertoires in cytomegalovirus infection. Looking at the study overall: It can be stated that public TCR beta signatures indicated CMV infection as well as a matching HLA type. Study observations and caveats: Dominant in the ex vivo response were TCR beta clonotypes restricted by HLA-C and specific for CMV.

This clonotype was observed a few times. Its antigen is not known. Using its own MiXCR run on the reads, TCRdb lists one record per CDR3 protein. The profile shows hundreds of thousands of distinct CDR3 sequences, roughly 42% of them singletons. This CDR3 is built from 19 residues. Trimming took off 1 base at V and 0 bases at J, with 21 bases between the two ends. The germline V gene has CDR1 LNHNV and CDR2 YYDKDF (reference sequence). J is TRBJ2-5 and V is TRBV15; D may match TRBD1 or TRBD2 (6 bases each). This TCR came from a human donor in good health (CMV status not recorded). Some clones in this sample may be carry-over from other donors' samples. The sample in question was cultured PBMCs, obtained from culture after CMV antigen stimulation. The CDR3 reads CATSRGRGEWRQNQETQYF. CDR3 sequence (DNA): TGTGCCACCAGCAGAGGGAGGGGGGAATGGCGACAGAACCAAGAGACCCAGTACTTC.